Shown below are 6 T cell receptor beta chains from a single sample sequenced in a study of T-cell reconstitution after alpha-beta-depleted transplantation in children. Using unique molecular identifiers, the investigators prepared the TCRbeta library. One entry per CDR3 protein results from TCRdb running MiXCR on the PCR reads. Among about half a million distinct CDR3 sequences, roughly an eighth were seen once, and the ten largest hold about 6%. The sequencing here drew on PBMCs from the stem cell graft donor, taken from the stem cell graft. Source of these receptors: a human donor who donated a stem cell graft to a child with combined immunodeficiency.

The table lists this clonotype with a few counts. This sequence joins TRBV6-5 and TRBJ2-7, with D uncertain. CDR1 is MNHEY and CDR2 is SVGAGI in the germline V gene. The CDR3 extends over 15 amino acids. V was cut by 5 bases and J by 0 bases, with 14 bases left in between. CDR3 residues: CASSLRPQSSYEQYF. DNA of the CDR3: TGTGCCAGCAGTCTGCGACCACAGAGCTCCTACGAGCAGTACTTC.

There are many counts of this clonotype. The J gene is TRBJ2-1, the V gene TRBV5-6; a possible D gene is TRBD1 (6 bases). Trimming shortened V by 4 bases and J by 0 bases, and 17 bases separated the two germline ends. CDR3 length: 17 amino acids. Germline V gene lookup returns CDR1 SGHDT and CDR2 YYEEEE. The CDR3 protein is CASSPVAGTISYNEQFF. The DNA of the CDR3 is TGTGCCAGCAGCCCGGTCGCCGGGACAATCTCCTACAATGAGCAGTTCTTC.

J is TRBJ2-5 and V is TRBV20-1; 11 bases fit TRBD2. This CDR3 comprises 13 residues. In germline, CDR1 is DFQATT, CDR2 SNEGSKA (reference sequence). V was clipped by 4 bases and J by 5 bases; unmatched bases: 3. For the CDR3, the DNA is TGCAGTGCTATTAGCGGGAGGGCGGAGACCCAGTACTTC. Translation: CSAISGRAETQYF.

This clonotype was seen ten or more times. The chain uses TRBV15 and TRBJ2-1; D gene ambiguous. CDR3 size: 13 residues. V lost 3 bases, J lost 8 bases, and 11 bases lay in between. The germline gives CDR1 LNHNV, CDR2 YYDKDF (reference sequence). The CDR3: CATSSHYNDEQFF. CDR3 bases: TGTGCCACCAGCAGTCACTATAATGATGAGCAGTTCTTC.

This clonotype was observed a few times. The genes are TRBV9 and TRBJ2-1, with D perhaps TRBD2 (5 bases). Germline CDR1 is SGDLS and CDR2 is YYNGEE. Between the trimmed V and J ends, which lost 4 bases and 10 bases, there was a span of 18 bases. This CDR3 comprises 14 residues. The CDR3 protein is CASSPEGKAFEQFF. The DNA for the CDR3 is TGTGCCAGCAGCCCCGAGGGTAAAGCTTTCGAGCAGTTCTTC.

Ten or more counts support this clonotype. This chain links TRBV6-2 or TRBV6-3 with TRBJ2-2; 12 positions match TRBD2. This CDR3 has 18 residues. CDR1 is MNHEY and CDR2 is SVGEGT in the germline V gene. V lost 1 base, J lost 2 bases, and 5 bases stayed unmatched. CDR3 protein: CASSYLTSGRENTGELFF. The CDR3 DNA follows: TGTGCCAGCAGTTACTTGACTAGCGGGAGAGAAAACACCGGGGAGCTGTTTTTT.